Following are 14 T cell receptor beta chains from one sample sequenced in a study of blood T cell repertoires in COVID-19. Clones were sequenced by immunoSEQ multiplex PCR, and TCRdb holds only the in-frame ones, with some missing. This table holds about 75,000 clones, around 89% found once. Specimen: peripheral blood. These receptor sequences come from an older woman with acute or convalescent COVID-19.

V and J are TRBV6-5 and TRBJ1-6, with D possibly matching TRBD1 (5 bases). This CDR3 has 13 amino acids. The V end lost 6 bases, the J end lost 8 bases, and 11 bases lay between the germline ends. The germline gives CDR1 MNHEY, CDR2 SVGAGI. The CDR3 loop is CASSLVRDSPLHF. CDR3 sequence (DNA): TGTGCCAGCAGCCTCGTCAGGGATTCACCCCTCCACTTT.

Comment on this clone: This CDR3 is also generated by other DNA sequences in the sample. V and J are TRBV6-5 and TRBJ1-1; 8 bases match TRBD1. The CDR3 runs to 13 residues. Trimming cost V 6 bases and J 1 base; bases outside gene matches: 1. CDR1 is MNHEY, CDR2 SVGAGI, per germline. The CDR3 is CASRGTGNTEAFF. DNA for the CDR3: TGTGCCAGCAGAGGGACAGGGAACACTGAAGCTTTCTTT.

The V call is TRBV27, the J call TRBJ1-5; tentative D call: TRBD1 (5 bases). Trimming cost V 5 bases and J 9 bases, with 17 bases left between them. Germline CDR1 reads MNHEY; CDR2 reads SMNVEV (reference sequence). This CDR3 comprises 14 residues. The CDR3 here is CASSPVAGQRPQHF. CDR3 in DNA: TGTGCCAGCAGTCCCGTAGCCGGACAAAGGCCCCAGCATTTT.

This chain connects TRBV28 to TRBJ1-2; D perhaps matches TRBD1 (6 bases). This CDR3 region has 16 residues. Trimming shortened V by 3 bases and J by 1 base, and 15 bases separated the two germline ends. Germline values: CDR1 MDHEN, CDR2 SYDVKM. In DNA form, the CDR3 reads TGTGCCAGCAGTTTCGTATCCCGACAGGATAACTATGGCTACACCTTC. Translation: CASSFVSRQDNYGYTF.

This CDR3 reads CASSQRNQPQHF. For the CDR3, the DNA is TGTGCCAGCAGCCAACGGAATCAGCCCCAGCATTTT. The chain couples TRBV7-2 to TRBJ1-5; D call uncertain. This CDR3 spans 12 amino acids. Germline loops: CDR1 SGHTA, CDR2 FQGNSA. Trimming removed 5 bases at V and 4 bases at J, with 6 bases between.

V gene TRBV24-1 combines with J gene TRBJ1-2; possible D gene TRBD1, 6 bases. This CDR3 comprises 15 residues. V dropped 6 bases and J dropped 5 bases, with 18 bases sitting between them. CDR1 and CDR2 from the germline V gene are KGHDR and SFDVKD. For the CDR3, the DNA is TGTGCCACCAGTTGGGGATCAACAGGGAGTTATGGCTACACCTTC. Amino acid sequence: CATSWGSTGSYGYTF.

This sequence joins TRBV7-9 and TRBJ1-1, with TRBD1 identical over 9 bases. The germline CDR1 and CDR2 sequences are SEHNR and FQNEAQ (reference sequence). V shed 5 bases, J shed 3 bases, and the junction held 7 bases outside the gene matches. This CDR3 has 15 residues. The CDR3 DNA sequence: TGTGCCAGCAGCCTTTTACAGGGGGCCGACACTGAAGCTTTCTTT. It specifies CASSLLQGADTEAFF.

The chain employs TRBV12-3 or TRBV12-4 and TRBJ1-1, with a weak D call TRBD1 (5 bases). The germline V and J ends were trimmed by 4 bases and 3 bases, with 6 bases remaining between them. CDR3 length equals 12 residues. The CDR3 loop is CASSSGYTEAFF. The CDR3 DNA sequence: TGTGCCAGCAGTTCAGGGTACACTGAAGCTTTCTTT.

This clone was detected once. The rearrangement links TRBV29-1 to TRBJ1-4; 10 nucleotides align to TRBD1. The ends lost 6 bases at V and 5 bases at J; junction bases unmatched: 0. Germline CDR1 and CDR2: SQVTM and ANQGSEA. CDR3 size: 12 residues. This CDR3 is CSVTGGNEKLFF. DNA of the CDR3: TGCAGCGTGACAGGGGGCAATGAAAAACTGTTTTTT.

Concerning this clone: Compared with germline, one end of the junction differs, possibly owing to a read error. The V call is TRBV7-7, the J call TRBJ1-4; weak D call: TRBD1 (5 bases). Germline V gene data show CDR1 as SSHAT and CDR2 as FNYEAQ (reference sequence). The CDR3 runs 13 residues. The CDR3 here is CASSLATGTRLFF. CDR3 DNA: TGTGCTAGCAGCTTAGCCACCGGGACTCGACTGTTTTTT.

V gene TRBV27 combines with J gene TRBJ2-1; TRBD2 aligns across 10 bases. The CDR3 extends over 15 amino acids. The V gene's germline CDR1 is MNHEY and CDR2 SMNVEV (reference sequence). V dropped 9 bases and J dropped 4; count of bases not matched to a gene: 9. The CDR3 coding sequence is TGTGCCAGTCTTTCTAGCGGGGGAGGGTACAATGAGCAGTTCTTC. It is translated as CASLSSGGGYNEQFF.

This clone showed up just once. The rearrangement uses TRBV7-6 and TRBJ2-1; 11 positions agree with TRBD2. This CDR3 comprises 15 residues. Germline CDR1 reads SGHVS; CDR2 reads FNYEAQ. Trimming took 5 bases from V and 5 from J; bases not matched to a gene: 5. CDR3 in DNA: TGTGCCAGCAGCCTCGGGACTAGCGGTCACAATGAGCAGTTCTTC. It encodes CASSLGTSGHNEQFF. Using reference TRBV7-6 and TRBJ2-1 for the parts outside the CDR3, the full variable domain is GAGVSQSPRYKVTKRGQDVALRCDPISGHVSLYWYRQALGQGPEFLTYFNYEAQQDKSGLPNDRFSAERPEGSISTLTIQRTEQRDSAMYRCASSLGTSGHNEQFFGPGTRLTVL.

This rearrangement joins TRBV5-1 to TRBJ2-2; TRBD2 aligns across 8 bases. The CDR3 length is 15 residues. Germline V gene data show CDR1 as SGHRS and CDR2 as YFSETQ. The V segment lost 2 bases and the J segment 1 base; nucleotides outside the gene matches: 1. In DNA form, the CDR3 reads TGCGCCAGCAGCTTCGGGAGGGGGAACACCGGGGAGCTGTTTTTT. This sequence encodes CASSFGRGNTGELFF.

V usage is TRBV30 and J usage is TRBJ1-1; D gene uncertain. This CDR3 spans 15 amino acids. Germline values: CDR1 GTSNPN, CDR2 SVGIG (reference sequence). The germline V and J ends were trimmed by 4 bases and 4 bases, with 19 bases remaining between them. The CDR3 loop is CAWMKGHLSGTEAFF. The CDR3 bases are TGTGCCTGGATGAAGGGCCACCTCAGCGGCACTGAAGCTTTCTTT.